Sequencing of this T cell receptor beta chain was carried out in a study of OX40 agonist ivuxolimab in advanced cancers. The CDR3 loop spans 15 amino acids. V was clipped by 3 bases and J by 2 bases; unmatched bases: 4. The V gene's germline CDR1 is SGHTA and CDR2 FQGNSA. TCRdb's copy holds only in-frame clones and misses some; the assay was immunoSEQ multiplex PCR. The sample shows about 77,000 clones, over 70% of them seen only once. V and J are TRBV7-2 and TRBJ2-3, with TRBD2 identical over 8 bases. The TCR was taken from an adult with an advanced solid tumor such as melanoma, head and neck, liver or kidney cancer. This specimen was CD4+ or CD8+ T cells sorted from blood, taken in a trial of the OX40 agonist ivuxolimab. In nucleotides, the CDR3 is TGTGCCAGCAGCTTGCGGGGGGCCGACACAGATACGCAGTATTTT. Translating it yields CASSLRGADTDTQYF.